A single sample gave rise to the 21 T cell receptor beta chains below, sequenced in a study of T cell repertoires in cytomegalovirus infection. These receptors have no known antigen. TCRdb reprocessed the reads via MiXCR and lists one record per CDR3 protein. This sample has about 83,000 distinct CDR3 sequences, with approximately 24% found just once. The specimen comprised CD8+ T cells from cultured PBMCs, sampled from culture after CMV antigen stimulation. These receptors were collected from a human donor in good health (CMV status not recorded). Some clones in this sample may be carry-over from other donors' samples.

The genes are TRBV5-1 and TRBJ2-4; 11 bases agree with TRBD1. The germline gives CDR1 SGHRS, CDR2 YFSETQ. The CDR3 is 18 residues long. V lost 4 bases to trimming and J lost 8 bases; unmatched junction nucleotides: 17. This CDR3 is CASSPPRRGQGVVDIQYF. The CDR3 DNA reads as TGCGCCAGCAGCCCACCTCGTAGGGGACAGGGGGTCGTGGACATTCAGTACTTC.

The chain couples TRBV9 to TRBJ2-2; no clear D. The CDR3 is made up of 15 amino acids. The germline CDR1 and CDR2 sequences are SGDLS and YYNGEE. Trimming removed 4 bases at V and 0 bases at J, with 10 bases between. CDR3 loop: CASSPKLSNTGELFF. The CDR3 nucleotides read TGTGCCAGCAGCCCCAAGCTATCGAACACCGGGGAGCTGTTTTTT.

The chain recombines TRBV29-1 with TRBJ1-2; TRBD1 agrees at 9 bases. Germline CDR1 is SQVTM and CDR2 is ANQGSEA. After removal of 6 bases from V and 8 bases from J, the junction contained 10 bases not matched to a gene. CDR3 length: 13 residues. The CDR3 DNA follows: TGCAGCGTGGACGAGGGGACAGGGAAGGGCTACACCTTC. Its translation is CSVDEGTGKGYTF.

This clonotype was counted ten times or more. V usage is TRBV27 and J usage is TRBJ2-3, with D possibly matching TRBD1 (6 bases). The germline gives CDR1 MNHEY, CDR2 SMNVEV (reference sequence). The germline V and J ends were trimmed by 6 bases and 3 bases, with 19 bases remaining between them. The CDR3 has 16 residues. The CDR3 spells CASSPSQGLVTDTQYF. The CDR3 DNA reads TGTGCCAGCAGCCCATCCCAGGGGCTAGTTACAGATACGCAGTATTTT.

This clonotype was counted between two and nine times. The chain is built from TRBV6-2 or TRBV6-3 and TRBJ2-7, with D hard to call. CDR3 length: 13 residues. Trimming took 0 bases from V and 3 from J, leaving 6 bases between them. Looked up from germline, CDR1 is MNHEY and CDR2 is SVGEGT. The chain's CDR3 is CASSYSGSYEQYF. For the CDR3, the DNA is TGTGCCAGCAGTTACTCAGGCAGCTACGAGCAGTACTTC.

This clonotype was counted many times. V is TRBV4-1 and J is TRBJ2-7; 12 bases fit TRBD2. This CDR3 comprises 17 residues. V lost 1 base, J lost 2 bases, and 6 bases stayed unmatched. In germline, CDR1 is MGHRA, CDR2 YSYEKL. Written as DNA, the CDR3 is TGCGCCAGCAGCCAAGGAGGCCGACTAGCGGGAGCCTACGAGCAGTACTTC. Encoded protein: CASSQGGRLAGAYEQYF.

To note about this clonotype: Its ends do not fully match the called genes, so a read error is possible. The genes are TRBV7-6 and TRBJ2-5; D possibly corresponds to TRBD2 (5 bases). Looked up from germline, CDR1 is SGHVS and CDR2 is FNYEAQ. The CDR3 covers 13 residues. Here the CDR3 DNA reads TGTACCAGCAGCTTAGGGCTAGCTGAGACCCAGTACTTC. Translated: CTSSLGLAETQYF.

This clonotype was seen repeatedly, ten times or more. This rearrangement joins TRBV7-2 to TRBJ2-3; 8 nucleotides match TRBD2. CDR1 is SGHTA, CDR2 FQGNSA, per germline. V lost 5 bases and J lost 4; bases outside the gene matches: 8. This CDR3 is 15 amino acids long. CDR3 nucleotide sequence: TGTGCCAGCAGCCCCTATAGCGGGGCCCCAGATACGCAGTATTTT. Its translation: CASSPYSGAPDTQYF.

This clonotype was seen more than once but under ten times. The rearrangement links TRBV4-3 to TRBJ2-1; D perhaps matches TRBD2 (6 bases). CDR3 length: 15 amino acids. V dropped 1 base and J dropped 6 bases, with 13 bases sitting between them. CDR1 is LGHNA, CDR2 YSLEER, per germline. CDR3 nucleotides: TGCGCCAGCAGCCAAGGGAGTACAGCGGGCAATGAGCAGTTCTTC. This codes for CASSQGSTAGNEQFF.

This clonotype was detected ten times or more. The CDR3 nucleotides are TGTGCCAGCAGCTTGGAGTTCGGGACAGGGGACTACAATGAGCAGTTCTTC. Amino acids: CASSLEFGTGDYNEQFF. The genes are TRBV5-6 and TRBJ2-1; 10 nucleotides line up with TRBD1. The CDR3 runs to 17 residues. Germline CDR1 SGHDT, CDR2 YYEEEE. V was clipped by 0 bases and J by 3 bases; unmatched bases: 6.

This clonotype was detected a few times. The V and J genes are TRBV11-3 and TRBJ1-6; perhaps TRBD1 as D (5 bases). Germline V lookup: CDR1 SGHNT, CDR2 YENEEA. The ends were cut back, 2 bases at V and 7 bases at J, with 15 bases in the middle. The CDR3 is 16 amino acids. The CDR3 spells CASSLPSGLLNSPLHF. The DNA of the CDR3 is TGTGCCAGCAGCTTACCTTCGGGACTCCTCAATTCACCCCTCCACTTT.

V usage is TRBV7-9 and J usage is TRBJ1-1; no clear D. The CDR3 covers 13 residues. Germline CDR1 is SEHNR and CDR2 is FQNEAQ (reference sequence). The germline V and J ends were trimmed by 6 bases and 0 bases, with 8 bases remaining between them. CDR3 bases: TGTGCCAGCAGGCGGACGGTGAACACTGAAGCTTTCTTT. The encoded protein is CASRRTVNTEAFF. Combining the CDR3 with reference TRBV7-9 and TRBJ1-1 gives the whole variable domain DTGVSQNPRHKITKRGQNVTFRCDPISEHNRLYWYRQTLGQGPEFLTYFQNEAQLEKSRLLSDRFSAERPKGSFSTLEIQRTEQGDSAMYLCASRRTVNTEAFFGQGTRLTVV.

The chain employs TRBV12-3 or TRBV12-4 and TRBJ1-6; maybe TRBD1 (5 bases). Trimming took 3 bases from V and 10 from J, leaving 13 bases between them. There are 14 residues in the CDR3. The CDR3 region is CASSLSRVGSPLHF. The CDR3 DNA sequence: TGTGCCAGCAGTTTGAGCAGGGTAGGCTCACCCCTCCACTTT.

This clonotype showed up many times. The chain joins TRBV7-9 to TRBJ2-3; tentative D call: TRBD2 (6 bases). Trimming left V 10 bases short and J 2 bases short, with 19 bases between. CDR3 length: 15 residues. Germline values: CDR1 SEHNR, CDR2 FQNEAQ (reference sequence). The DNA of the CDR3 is TGTGCCATCCCTCGGGTAGCGGACTACACAGATACGCAGTATTTT. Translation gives CAIPRVADYTDTQYF.

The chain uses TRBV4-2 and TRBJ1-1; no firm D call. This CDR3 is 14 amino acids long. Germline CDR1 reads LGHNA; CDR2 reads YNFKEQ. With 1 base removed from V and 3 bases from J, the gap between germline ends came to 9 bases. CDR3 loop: CASSQAGGDTEAFF. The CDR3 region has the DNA TGTGCCAGCAGCCAAGCCGGTGGGGACACTGAAGCTTTCTTT.

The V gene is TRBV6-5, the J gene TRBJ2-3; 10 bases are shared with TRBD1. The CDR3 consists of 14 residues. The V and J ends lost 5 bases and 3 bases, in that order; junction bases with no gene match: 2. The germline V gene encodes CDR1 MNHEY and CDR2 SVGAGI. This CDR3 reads CASSPGQGTDTQYF. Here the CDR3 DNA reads TGTGCCAGCAGTCCGGGACAGGGGACAGATACGCAGTATTTT.

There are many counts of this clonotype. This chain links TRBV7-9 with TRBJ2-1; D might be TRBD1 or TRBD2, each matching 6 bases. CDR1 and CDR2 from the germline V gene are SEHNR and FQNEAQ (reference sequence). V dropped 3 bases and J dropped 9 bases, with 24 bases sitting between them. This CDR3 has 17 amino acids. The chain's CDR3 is CASSFQDTGAYRGEQFF. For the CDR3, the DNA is TGTGCCAGCAGCTTTCAGGACACGGGGGCGTATCGTGGTGAGCAGTTCTTC.

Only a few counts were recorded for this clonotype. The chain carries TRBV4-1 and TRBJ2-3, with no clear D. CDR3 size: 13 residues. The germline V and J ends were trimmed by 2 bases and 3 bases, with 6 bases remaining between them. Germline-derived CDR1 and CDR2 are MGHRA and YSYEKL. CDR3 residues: CASSQIETDTQYF. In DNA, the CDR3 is TGCGCCAGCAGCCAAATAGAAACAGATACGCAGTATTTT.

CDR3 region: CASSLGQGQNIRETQYF. For the CDR3, the DNA is TGTGCCAGCAGCCTGGGACAGGGTCAAAATATAAGGGAGACCCAGTACTTC. V and J are TRBV5-3 and TRBJ2-5; 9 nucleotides line up with TRBD1. TRBV5-3 is an ORF, and what it does is uncertain. The CDR3 has 17 amino acids. V lost 8 bases and J lost 5; bases outside the gene matches: 19.

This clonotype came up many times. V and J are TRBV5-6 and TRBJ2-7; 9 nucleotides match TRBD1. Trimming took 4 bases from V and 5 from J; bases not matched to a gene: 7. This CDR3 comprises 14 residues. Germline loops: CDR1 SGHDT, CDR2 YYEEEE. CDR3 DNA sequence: TGTGCCAGCAGCGGACAGGGGAGGGGCGACGAGCAGTACTTC. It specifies CASSGQGRGDEQYF. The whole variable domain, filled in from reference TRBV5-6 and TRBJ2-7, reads DAGVTQSPTHLIKTRGQQVTLRCSPKSGHDTVSWYQQALGQGPQFIFQYYEEEERQRGNFPDRFSGHQFPNYSSELNVNALLLGDSALYLCASSGQGRGDEQYFGPGTRLTVT.

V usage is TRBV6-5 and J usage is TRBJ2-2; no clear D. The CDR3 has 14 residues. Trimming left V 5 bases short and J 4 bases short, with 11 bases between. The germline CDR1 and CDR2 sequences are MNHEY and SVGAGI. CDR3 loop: CASSRAAATGELFF. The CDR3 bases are TGTGCCAGCAGTCGGGCAGCTGCCACCGGGGAGCTGTTTTTT.